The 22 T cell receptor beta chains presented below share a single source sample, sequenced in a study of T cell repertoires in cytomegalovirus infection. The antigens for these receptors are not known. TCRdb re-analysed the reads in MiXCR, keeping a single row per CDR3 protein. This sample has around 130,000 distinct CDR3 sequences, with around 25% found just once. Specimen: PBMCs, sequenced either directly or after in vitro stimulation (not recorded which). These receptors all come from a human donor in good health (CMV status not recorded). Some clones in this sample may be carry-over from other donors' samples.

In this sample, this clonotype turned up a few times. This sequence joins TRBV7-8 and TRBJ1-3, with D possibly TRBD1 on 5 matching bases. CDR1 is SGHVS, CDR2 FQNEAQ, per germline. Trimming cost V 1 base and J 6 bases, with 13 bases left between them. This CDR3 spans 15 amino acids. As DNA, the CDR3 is TGTGCCAGCAGCTTAGGAGCGGGACTGGCAAACACCATATATTTT. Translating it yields CASSLGAGLANTIYF.

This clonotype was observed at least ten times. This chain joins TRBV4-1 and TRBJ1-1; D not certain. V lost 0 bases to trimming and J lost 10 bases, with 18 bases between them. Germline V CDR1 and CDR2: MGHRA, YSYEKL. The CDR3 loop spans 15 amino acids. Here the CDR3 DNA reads TGCGCCAGCAGCCAAGATGAGGGAAGAAAGGAGCGAGCTTTCTTT. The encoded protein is CASSQDEGRKERAFF.

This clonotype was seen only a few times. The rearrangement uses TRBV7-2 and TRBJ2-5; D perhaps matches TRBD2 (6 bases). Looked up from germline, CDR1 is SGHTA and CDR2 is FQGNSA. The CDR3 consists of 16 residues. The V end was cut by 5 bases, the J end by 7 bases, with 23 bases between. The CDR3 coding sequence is TGTGCCAGCAGCCCGACGGGACTCGGGCGGAAGGGGACCCAGTACTTC. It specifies CASSPTGLGRKGTQYF. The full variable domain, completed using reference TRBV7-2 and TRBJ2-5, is GAGVSQSPSNKVTEKGKDVELRCDPISGHTALYWYRQSLGQGLEFLIYFQGNSAPDKSGLPSDRFSAERTGGSVSTLTIQRTQQEDSAVYLCASSPTGLGRKGTQYFGPGTRLLVL.

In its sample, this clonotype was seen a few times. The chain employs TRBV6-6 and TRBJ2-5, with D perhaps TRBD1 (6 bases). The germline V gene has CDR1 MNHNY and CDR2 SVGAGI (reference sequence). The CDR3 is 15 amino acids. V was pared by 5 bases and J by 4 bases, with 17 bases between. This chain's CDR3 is CASSRSGARRETQYF. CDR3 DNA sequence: TGTGCCAGCAGTAGGTCAGGGGCCCGGAGAGAGACCCAGTACTTC.

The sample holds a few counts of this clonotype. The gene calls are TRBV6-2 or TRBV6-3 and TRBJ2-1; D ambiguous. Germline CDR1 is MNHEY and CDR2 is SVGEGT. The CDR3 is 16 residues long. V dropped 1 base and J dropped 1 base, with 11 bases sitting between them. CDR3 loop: CASSYFSYNSYNEQFF. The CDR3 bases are TGTGCCAGCAGTTACTTTTCTTACAATTCCTACAATGAGCAGTTCTTC.

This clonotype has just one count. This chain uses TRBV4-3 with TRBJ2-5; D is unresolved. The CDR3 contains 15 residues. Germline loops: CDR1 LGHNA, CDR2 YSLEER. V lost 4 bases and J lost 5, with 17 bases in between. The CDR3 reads CASSPRWRLEETQYF. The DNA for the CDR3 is TGCGCCAGCAGCCCCAGATGGCGTTTGGAGGAGACCCAGTACTTC.

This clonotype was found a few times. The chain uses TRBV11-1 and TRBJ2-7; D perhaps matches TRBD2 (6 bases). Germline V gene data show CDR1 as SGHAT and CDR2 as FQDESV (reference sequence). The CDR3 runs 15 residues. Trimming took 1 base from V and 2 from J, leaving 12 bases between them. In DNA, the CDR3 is TGTGCCAGCAGCTTAGGAGGTAGCGGACCCTACGAGCAGTACTTC. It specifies CASSLGGSGPYEQYF.

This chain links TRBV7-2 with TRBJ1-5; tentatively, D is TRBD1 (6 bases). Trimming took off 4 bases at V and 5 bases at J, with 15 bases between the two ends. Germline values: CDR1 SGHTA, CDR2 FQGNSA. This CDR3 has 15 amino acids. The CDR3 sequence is CASSYQGTIDQPQHF. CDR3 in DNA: TGTGCCAGCAGCTACCAAGGGACAATTGATCAGCCCCAGCATTTT. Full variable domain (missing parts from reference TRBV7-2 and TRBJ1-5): GAGVSQSPSNKVTEKGKDVELRCDPISGHTALYWYRQSLGQGLEFLIYFQGNSAPDKSGLPSDRFSAERTGGSVSTLTIQRTQQEDSAVYLCASSYQGTIDQPQHFGDGTRLSIL.

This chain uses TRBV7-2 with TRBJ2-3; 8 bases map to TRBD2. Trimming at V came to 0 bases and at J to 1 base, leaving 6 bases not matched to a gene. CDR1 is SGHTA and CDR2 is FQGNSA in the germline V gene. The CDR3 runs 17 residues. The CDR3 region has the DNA TGTGCCAGCAGCTTAGCCGGGGGGGGGGGCCGCACAGATACGCAGTATTTT. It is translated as CASSLAGGGGRTDTQYF.

In nucleotides, the CDR3 is TGCAGCGTTTTAGTGGATACGCAGTATTTT. Translation gives CSVLVDTQYF. This chain connects TRBV29-1 to TRBJ2-3; D gene uncertain. In germline, CDR1 is SQVTM, CDR2 ANQGSEA. CDR3 size: 10 residues. The V gene lost 5 bases and the J gene lost 6 bases, with 6 bases spanning the gap.

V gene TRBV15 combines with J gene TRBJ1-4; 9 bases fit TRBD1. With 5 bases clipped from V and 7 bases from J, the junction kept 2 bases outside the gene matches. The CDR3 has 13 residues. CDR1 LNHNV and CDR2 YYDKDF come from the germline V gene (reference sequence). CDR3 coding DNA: TGTGCCACCAGCGGACAGGGGAGTGAAAAACTGTTTTTT. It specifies CATSGQGSEKLFF.

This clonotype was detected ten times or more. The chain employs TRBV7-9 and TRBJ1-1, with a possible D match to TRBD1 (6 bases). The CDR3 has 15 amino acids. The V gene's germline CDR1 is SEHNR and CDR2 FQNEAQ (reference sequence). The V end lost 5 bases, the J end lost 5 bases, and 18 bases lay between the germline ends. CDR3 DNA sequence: TGTGCCAGCAGCCTACCCGCAGGGGTTGGGACTGAAGCTTTCTTT. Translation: CASSLPAGVGTEAFF.

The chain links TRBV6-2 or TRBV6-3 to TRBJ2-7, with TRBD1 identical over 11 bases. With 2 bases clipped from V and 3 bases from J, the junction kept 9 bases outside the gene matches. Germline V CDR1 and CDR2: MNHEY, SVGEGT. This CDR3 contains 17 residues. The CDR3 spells CASSYRGTGGSYYEQYV. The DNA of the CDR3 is TGTGCCAGCAGTTACCGAGGGACAGGGGGTTCCTACTACGAGCAGTACGTC.

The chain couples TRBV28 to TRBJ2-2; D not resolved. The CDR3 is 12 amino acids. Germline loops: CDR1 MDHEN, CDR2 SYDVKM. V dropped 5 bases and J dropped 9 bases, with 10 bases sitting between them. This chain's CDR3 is CASSPPGRELFF. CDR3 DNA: TGTGCCAGCAGTCCACCCGGCCGGGAGCTGTTTTTT.

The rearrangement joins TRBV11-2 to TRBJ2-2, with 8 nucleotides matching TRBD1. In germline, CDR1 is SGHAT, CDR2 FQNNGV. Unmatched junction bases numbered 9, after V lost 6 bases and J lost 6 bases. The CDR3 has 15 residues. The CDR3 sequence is CASRNSDRAAGELFF. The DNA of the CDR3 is TGTGCCAGCAGAAATTCGGACAGGGCTGCCGGGGAGCTGTTTTTT.

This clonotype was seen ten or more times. CDR3 DNA sequence: TGTGCCAGCAGTTACGGGGTATACTACTACGAGCAGTACTTC. Translated: CASSYGVYYYEQYF. The chain links TRBV6-6 to TRBJ2-7; no clear D gene. The V gene's germline CDR1 is MNHNY and CDR2 SVGAGI (reference sequence). The CDR3 runs to 14 residues. Trimming took 2 bases from V and 3 from J, leaving 11 bases between them.

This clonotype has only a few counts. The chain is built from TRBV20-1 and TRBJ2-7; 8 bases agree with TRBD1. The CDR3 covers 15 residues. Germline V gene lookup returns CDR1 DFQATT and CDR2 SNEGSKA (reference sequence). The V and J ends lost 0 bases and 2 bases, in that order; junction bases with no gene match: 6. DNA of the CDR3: TGCAGTGCTAGAGACCGACAGGGGACCCCCTACGAGCAGTACTTC. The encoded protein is CSARDRQGTPYEQYF.

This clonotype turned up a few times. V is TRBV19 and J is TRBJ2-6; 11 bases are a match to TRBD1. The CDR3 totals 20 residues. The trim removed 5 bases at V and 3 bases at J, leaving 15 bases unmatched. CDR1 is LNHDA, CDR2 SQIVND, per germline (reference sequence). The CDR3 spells CASSHGPLSDRGRGANVLTF. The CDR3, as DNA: TGTGCCAGTAGTCATGGCCCTCTTTCGGACAGGGGGCGTGGGGCCAACGTCCTGACTTTC.

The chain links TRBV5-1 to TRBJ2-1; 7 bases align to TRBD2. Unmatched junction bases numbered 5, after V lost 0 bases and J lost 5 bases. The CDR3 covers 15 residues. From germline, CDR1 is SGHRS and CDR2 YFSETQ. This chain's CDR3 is CASSLGLALNNEQFF. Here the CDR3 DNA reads TGCGCCAGCAGCTTGGGACTAGCCTTGAACAATGAGCAGTTCTTC.

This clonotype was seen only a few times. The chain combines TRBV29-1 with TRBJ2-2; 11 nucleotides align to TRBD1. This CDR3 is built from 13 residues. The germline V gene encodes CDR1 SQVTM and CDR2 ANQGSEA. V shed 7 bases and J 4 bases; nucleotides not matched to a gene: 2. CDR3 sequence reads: CSGGTGGTGELFF. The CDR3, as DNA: TGCAGCGGAGGGACAGGGGGCACCGGGGAGCTGTTTTTT.

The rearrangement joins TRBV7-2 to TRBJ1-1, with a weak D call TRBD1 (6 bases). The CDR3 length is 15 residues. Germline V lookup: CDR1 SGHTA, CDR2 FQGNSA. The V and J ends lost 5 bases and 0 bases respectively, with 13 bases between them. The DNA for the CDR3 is TGTGCCAGCAGCCTCCGACAGGCTATGAACACTGAAGCTTTCTTT. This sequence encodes CASSLRQAMNTEAFF.

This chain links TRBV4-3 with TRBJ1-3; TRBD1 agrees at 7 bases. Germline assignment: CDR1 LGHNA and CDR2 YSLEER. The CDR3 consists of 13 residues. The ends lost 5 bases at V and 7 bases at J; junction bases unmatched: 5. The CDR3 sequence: CASSTRQGNTIYF. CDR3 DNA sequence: TGCGCCAGCAGCACCCGACAGGGCAACACCATATATTTT.